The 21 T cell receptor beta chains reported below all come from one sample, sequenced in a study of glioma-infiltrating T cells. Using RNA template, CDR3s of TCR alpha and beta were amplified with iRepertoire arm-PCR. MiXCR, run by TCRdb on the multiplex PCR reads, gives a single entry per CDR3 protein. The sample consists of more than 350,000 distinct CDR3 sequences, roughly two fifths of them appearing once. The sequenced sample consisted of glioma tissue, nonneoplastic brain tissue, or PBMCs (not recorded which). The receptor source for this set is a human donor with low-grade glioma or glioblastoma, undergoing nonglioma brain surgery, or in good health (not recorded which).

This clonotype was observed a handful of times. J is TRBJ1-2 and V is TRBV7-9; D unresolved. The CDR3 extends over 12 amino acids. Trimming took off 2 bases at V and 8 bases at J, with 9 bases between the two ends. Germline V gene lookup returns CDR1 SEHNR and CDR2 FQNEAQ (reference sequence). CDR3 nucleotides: TGTGCCAGCAGCTTACCCGAGATGGGCTACACCTTC. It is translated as CASSLPEMGYTF.

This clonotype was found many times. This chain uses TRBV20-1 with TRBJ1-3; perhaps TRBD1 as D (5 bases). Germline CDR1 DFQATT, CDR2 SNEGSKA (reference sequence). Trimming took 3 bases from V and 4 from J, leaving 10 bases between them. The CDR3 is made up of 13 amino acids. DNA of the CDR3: TGCAGTGCTAGTATGGGGACCGGAAACACCATATATTTT. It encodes CSASMGTGNTIYF.

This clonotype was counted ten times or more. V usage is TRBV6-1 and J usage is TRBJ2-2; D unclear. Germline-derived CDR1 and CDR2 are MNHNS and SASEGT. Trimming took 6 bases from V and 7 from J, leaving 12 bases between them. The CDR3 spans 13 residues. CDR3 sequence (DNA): TGTGCCAGCAGCATTACCCGGAACGGGGAGCTGTTTTTT. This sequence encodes CASSITRNGELFF.

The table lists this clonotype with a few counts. The CDR3 sequence: CATSDHGVRANTGELFF. In DNA form, the CDR3 reads TGTGCCACCAGTGACCACGGGGTTCGTGCGAACACCGGGGAGCTGTTTTTT. V gene TRBV24-1 combines with J gene TRBJ2-2, with D perhaps matching TRBD2 (5 bases). Germline CDR1 KGHDR, CDR2 SFDVKD. The CDR3 totals 17 residues. V shed 4 bases and J shed 0 bases, with 14 bases lying between them.

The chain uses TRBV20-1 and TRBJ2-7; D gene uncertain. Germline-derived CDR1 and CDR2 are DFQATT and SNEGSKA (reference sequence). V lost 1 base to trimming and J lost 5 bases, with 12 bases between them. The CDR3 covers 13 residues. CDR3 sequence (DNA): TGCAGTGCTAGAGGGCTCGTGGGGAACGAGCAGTACTTC. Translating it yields CSARGLVGNEQYF.

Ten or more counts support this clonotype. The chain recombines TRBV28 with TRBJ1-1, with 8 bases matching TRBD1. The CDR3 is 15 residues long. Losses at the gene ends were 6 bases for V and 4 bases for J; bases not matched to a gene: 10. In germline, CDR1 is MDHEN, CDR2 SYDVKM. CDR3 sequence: CASRDNRGDGTEAFF. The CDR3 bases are TGTGCCAGCAGGGATAACAGGGGGGACGGCACTGAAGCTTTCTTT.

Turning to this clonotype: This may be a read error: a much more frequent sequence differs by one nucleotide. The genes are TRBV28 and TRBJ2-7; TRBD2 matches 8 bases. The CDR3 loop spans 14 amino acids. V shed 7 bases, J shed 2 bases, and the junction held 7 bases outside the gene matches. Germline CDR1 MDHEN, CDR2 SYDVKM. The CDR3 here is CASTRLATTYEQYF. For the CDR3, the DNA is TGTGCCAGCACTAGACTAGCGACGACCTACGAGCAGTACTTC.

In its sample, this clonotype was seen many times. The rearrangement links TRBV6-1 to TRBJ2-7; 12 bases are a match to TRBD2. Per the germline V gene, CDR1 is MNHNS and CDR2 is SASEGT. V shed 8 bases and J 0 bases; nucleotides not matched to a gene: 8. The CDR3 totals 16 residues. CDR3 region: CASLTSGSIISYEQYF. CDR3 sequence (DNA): TGTGCCAGCCTGACTAGCGGGAGCATTATCTCCTACGAGCAGTACTTC.

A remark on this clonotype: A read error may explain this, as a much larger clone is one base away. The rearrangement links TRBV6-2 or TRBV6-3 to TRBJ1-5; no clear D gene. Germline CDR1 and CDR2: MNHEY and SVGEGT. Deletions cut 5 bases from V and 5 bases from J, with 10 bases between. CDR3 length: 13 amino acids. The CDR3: CASSPQRHQPQHF. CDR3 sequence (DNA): TGTGCCAGCAGTCCCCAGCGCCATCAGCCCCAGCATTTT.

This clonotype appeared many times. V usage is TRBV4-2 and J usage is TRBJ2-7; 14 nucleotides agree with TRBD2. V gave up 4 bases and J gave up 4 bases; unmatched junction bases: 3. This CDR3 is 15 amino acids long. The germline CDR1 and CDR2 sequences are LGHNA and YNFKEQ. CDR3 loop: CASSLGTSGSYEQYF. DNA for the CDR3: TGTGCCAGCAGCCTAGGGACTAGCGGGAGTTACGAGCAGTACTTC.

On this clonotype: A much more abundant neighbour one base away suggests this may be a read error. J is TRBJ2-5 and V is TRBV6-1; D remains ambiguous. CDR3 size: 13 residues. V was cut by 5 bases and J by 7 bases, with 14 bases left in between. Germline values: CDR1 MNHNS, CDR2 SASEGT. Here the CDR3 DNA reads TGTGCCAGCAGTAGTCACAGTGAAGTGACCCAGTACTTC. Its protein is CASSSHSEVTQYF.

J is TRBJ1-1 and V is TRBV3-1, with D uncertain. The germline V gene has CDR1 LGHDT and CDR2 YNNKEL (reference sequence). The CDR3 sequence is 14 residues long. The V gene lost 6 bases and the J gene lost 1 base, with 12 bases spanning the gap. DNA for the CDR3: TGTGCCAGCAGTACTCAGCCGGGGAACACTGAAGCTTTCTTT. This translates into CASSTQPGNTEAFF.

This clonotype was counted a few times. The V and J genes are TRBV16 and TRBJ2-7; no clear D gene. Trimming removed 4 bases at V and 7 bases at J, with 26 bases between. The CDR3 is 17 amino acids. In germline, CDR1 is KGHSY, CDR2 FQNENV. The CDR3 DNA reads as TGTGCCAGCAGCCCGTTCCCTCCACATACCTACGAGAGGGAGCAGTACTTC. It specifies CASSPFPPHTYEREQYF.

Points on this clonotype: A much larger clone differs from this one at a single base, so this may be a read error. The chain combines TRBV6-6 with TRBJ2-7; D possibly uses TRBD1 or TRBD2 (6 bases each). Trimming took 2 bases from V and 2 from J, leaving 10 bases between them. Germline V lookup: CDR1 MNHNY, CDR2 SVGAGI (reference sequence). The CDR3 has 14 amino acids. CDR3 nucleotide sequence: TGTGCCAGCAGTTACAGGGGGGCCCCCTACGAGCAGTACTTC. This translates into CASSYRGAPYEQYF.

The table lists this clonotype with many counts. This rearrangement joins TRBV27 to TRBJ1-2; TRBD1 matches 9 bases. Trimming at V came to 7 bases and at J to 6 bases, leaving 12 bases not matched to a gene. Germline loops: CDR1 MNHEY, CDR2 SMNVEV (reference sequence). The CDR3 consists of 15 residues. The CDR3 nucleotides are TGTGCCAGCATCCGCTCGATGGGACAGGGACATGGCTACACCTTC. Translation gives CASIRSMGQGHGYTF.

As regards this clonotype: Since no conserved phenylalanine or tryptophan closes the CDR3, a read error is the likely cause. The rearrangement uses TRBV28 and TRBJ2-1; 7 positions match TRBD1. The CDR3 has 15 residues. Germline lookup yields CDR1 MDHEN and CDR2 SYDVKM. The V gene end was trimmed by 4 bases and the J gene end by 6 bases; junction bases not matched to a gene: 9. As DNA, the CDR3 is TGTGCCAGCAGTTCTGCCGGGACAGCAGGCAATGAGCAGTTCCTC. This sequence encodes CASSSAGTAGNEQFL.

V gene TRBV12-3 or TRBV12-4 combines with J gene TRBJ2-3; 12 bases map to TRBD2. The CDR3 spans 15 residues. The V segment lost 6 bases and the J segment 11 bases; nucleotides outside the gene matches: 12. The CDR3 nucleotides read TGTGCCAGCAGCCCTACCCGGCTAGCGGGAGGGCGGCAGTATTTT. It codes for CASSPTRLAGGRQYF.

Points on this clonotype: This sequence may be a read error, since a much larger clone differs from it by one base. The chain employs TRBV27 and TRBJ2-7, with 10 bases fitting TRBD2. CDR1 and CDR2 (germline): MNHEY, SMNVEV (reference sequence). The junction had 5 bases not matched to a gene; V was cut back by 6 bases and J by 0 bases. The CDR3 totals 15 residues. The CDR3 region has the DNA TGTGCCAGCAGCCCCGGGACTAGCGTCTCCTACGAGCAGTACTTC. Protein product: CASSPGTSVSYEQYF.

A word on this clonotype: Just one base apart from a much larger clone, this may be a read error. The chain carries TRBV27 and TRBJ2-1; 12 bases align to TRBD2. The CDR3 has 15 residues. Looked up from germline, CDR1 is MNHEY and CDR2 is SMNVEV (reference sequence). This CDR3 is CASTDGLAGYNEQLF. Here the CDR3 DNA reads TGTGCCAGCACCGACGGACTAGCGGGGTACAATGAGCAGCTCTTC.

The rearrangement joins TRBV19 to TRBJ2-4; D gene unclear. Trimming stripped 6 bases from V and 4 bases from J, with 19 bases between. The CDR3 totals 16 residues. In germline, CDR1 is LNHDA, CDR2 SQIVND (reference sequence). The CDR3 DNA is TGTGCCAGTAGCCTAGGTCTCGGACGGATAAAAAACATTCAGTACTTC. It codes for CASSLGLGRIKNIQYF.

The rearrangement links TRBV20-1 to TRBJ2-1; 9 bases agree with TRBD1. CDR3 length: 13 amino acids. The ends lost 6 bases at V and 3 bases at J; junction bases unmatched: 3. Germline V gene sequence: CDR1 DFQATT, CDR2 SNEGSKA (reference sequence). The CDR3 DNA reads TGCAGTGCAACAGGGGGCATCTACAATGAGCAGTTCTTC. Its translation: CSATGGIYNEQFF.